Each of the 32 T cell receptor beta chains below was sequenced from the same sample in a study of blood T cell repertoires in COVID-19. Data came from immunoSEQ multiplex PCR; TCRdb stores just in-frame clones and leaves some out. The sample shows about 170,000 clones, roughly nine tenths of them seen only once. The material sequenced was peripheral blood. Source of these receptors: a woman in her sixties or seventies with COVID-19, enrolled during active disease.

V and J are TRBV18 and TRBJ2-5; TRBD1 agrees at 7 bases. Losses at the gene ends were 3 bases for V and 4 bases for J; bases not matched to a gene: 2. Germline values: CDR1 KGHSH, CDR2 LQKENI. The CDR3 totals 13 residues. In nucleotides, the CDR3 is TGTGCCAGCTCACCGGACAGGTCAGAGACCCAGTACTTC. Translation gives CASSPDRSETQYF. The full variable domain, its missing parts supplied by reference TRBV18 and TRBJ2-5, is NAGVMQNPRHLVRRRGQEARLRCSPMKGHSHVYWYRQLPEEGLKFMVYLQKENIIDESGMPKERFSAEFPKEGPSILRIQQVVRGDSAAYFCASSPDRSETQYFGPGTRLLVL.

This chain links TRBV30 with TRBJ2-3; TRBD2 aligns across 7 bases. V gave up 2 bases and J gave up 2 bases; unmatched junction bases: 4. There are 14 residues in the CDR3. The germline CDR1 and CDR2 sequences are GTSNPN and SVGIG (reference sequence). As DNA, the CDR3 is TGTGCCTGGAGTCCCGGGACTATCACAGATACGCAGTATTTT. This translates into CAWSPGTITDTQYF.

This clone occurred once. J is TRBJ1-2 and V is TRBV27; D gene ambiguous. Trimming left V 6 bases short and J 8 bases short, with 13 bases between. The CDR3 sequence is 12 residues long. Germline V CDR1 and CDR2: MNHEY, SMNVEV (reference sequence). CDR3 nucleotide sequence: TGTGCCAGCAGCATGGCGGGATCAGGCTACACCTTC. Translation: CASSMAGSGYTF.

The table lists this clone with a count of one. V gene TRBV29-1 combines with J gene TRBJ2-5, with 12 bases identical to TRBD2. Germline V lookup: CDR1 SQVTM, CDR2 ANQGSEA. V gave up 2 bases and J gave up 5 bases; unmatched junction bases: 6. The CDR3 sequence is 15 residues long. CDR3 region: CSVESSGRARETQYF. The DNA for the CDR3 is TGCAGCGTTGAATCTAGCGGGAGGGCCAGGGAGACCCAGTACTTC. The whole variable domain, remainder taken from reference TRBV29-1 and TRBJ2-5, is SAVISQKPSRDICQRGTSLTIQCQVDSQVTMMFWYRQQPGQSLTLIATANQGSEATYESGFVIDKFPISRPNLTFSTLTVSNMSPEDSSIYLCSVESSGRARETQYFGPGTRLLVL.

The rearrangement uses TRBV19 and TRBJ1-5; 11 nucleotides agree with TRBD1. V shed 6 bases and J 4 bases; nucleotides not matched to a gene: 5. Per the germline V gene, CDR1 is LNHDA and CDR2 is SQIVND (reference sequence). CDR3 size: 15 residues. For the CDR3, the DNA is TGTGCCAGTAGGACCCGGGACAGGGGGAATCAGCCCCAGCATTTT. Translated, it gives CASRTRDRGNQPQHF.

This sequence joins TRBV9 and TRBJ2-7; maybe TRBD2 (5 bases). CDR1 and CDR2 from the germline V gene are SGDLS and YYNGEE. V was shortened by 2 bases and J by 2 bases, with 17 bases between the two germline ends. The CDR3 is 16 amino acids. The CDR3 DNA is TGTGCCAGCAGCGTTGGTTCGGGGAGTCGAACCTACGAGCAGTACTTC. This encodes CASSVGSGSRTYEQYF.

The chain joins TRBV24-1 to TRBJ1-3; the D gene is possibly TRBD1 (5 bases). This CDR3 region has 17 residues. With 4 bases removed from V and 9 bases from J, the gap between germline ends came to 24 bases. CDR1 is KGHDR, CDR2 SFDVKD, per germline. The CDR3, as DNA: TGTGCCACCAGTGACCGACCTGACGCTAGGGGCCTAGGCACCATATATTTT. Encoded protein: CATSDRPDARGLGTIYF.

The J gene is TRBJ2-3, the V gene TRBV5-6, with 8 bases identical to TRBD1. The germline V gene has CDR1 SGHDT and CDR2 YYEEEE. The J segment lost 4 bases and the V segment lost 2 bases, leaving 3 bases of the junction unmatched. This CDR3 has 14 residues. CDR3 in DNA: TGTGCCAGCAGCTTTCCAGGGGGCGCAGATACGCAGTATTTT. Its translation: CASSFPGGADTQYF.

The chain uses TRBV5-1 and TRBJ1-2; D unclear. V was cut by 0 bases and J by 4 bases, with 4 bases left in between. The germline V gene has CDR1 SGHRS and CDR2 YFSETQ. The CDR3 covers 12 residues. The CDR3 nucleotides are TGCGCCAGCAGCTTGGGCAGCTATGGCTACACCTTC. This encodes CASSLGSYGYTF.

The rearrangement uses TRBV9 and TRBJ1-6; 7 bases are a match to TRBD1. This CDR3 has 14 residues. V lost 3 bases and J lost 7; bases outside the gene matches: 4. Per germline, CDR1 SGDLS and CDR2 YYNGEE. The CDR3 here is CASSGTGVNSPLHF. CDR3 coding DNA: TGTGCCAGCAGCGGAACAGGGGTGAATTCACCCCTCCACTTT.

The V and J genes are TRBV5-4 and TRBJ1-1, with D maybe TRBD1 (5 bases). The ends were cut back, 3 bases at V and 10 bases at J, with 16 bases in the middle. CDR1 is SGHNT, CDR2 YYREEE, per germline (reference sequence). The CDR3 is made up of 13 amino acids. The CDR3 sequence: CASSSPGRQGAFF. The DNA of the CDR3 is TGTGCCAGCAGCTCCCCCGGACGCCAGGGAGCTTTCTTT.

This sequence joins TRBV6-6 and TRBJ1-4; maybe TRBD1 (6 bases). The germline CDR1 and CDR2 sequences are MNHNY and SVGAGI (reference sequence). The V gene lost 8 bases and the J gene lost 6 bases, with 13 bases spanning the gap. This CDR3 is 13 amino acids long. CDR3 nucleotide sequence: TGTGCCAGCGAGGACAGCTTAGATGAAAAACTGTTTTTT. Protein: CASEDSLDEKLFF.

In its sample, this clone was seen once. This chain links TRBV12-3 or TRBV12-4 with TRBJ1-2; 7 bases fit TRBD1. V dropped 5 bases and J dropped 7; count of bases not matched to a gene: 4. This CDR3 has 12 residues. The CDR3 protein is CASSRQGRGYTF. The DNA of the CDR3 is TGTGCCAGCAGTCGACAGGGTCGTGGCTACACCTTC.

This chain connects TRBV5-1 to TRBJ2-5; tentatively, D is TRBD1 (5 bases). The germline gives CDR1 SGHRS, CDR2 YFSETQ. V lost 2 bases to trimming and J lost 5 bases, with 16 bases between them. The CDR3 loop spans 15 amino acids. DNA of the CDR3: TGCGCCAGCAGCTTAGGGGTCCGTGACGGCGAGACCCAGTACTTC. Its protein is CASSLGVRDGETQYF.

The V and J genes are TRBV10-3 and TRBJ1-1; TRBD1 matches at 7 bases. CDR3 length equals 15 residues. Germline V gene sequence: CDR1 ENHRY, CDR2 SYGVKD. V shed 5 bases and J 4 bases; nucleotides not matched to a gene: 10. The chain's CDR3 is CAISPVRGQATEAFF. Written as DNA, the CDR3 is TGTGCCATCAGTCCAGTAAGGGGGCAGGCCACTGAAGCTTTCTTT.

The rearrangement uses TRBV5-5 and TRBJ2-7, with D uncertain. The CDR3 extends over 15 amino acids. CDR1 is SGHKS, CDR2 YYEKEE, per germline (reference sequence). The germline V and J ends were trimmed by 0 bases and 1 base, with 11 bases remaining between them. For the CDR3, the DNA is TGTGCCAGCAGCTTGGAAGGCAGGATTTCCTACGAGCAGTACTTC. Translating gives CASSLEGRISYEQYF.

V and J are TRBV3-1 (or the pseudogene TRBV3-2) and TRBJ2-7, with 10 nucleotides matching TRBD2. CDR1 is LGHDT and CDR2 is YNNKEL in the germline V gene (reference sequence). Trimming removed 7 bases from V and 0 bases from J; junction bases left unmatched: 6. CDR3 size: 15 residues. The CDR3 nucleotides read TGTGCCAGCATCGGACTAGCGGAGGACTCCTACGAGCAGTACTTC. Protein: CASIGLAEDSYEQYF.

The V and J genes are TRBV29-1 and TRBJ2-7, with TRBD1 matching over 8 bases. The CDR3 is made up of 13 amino acids. With 6 bases clipped from V and 7 bases from J, the junction kept 11 bases outside the gene matches. CDR1 is SQVTM, CDR2 ANQGSEA, per germline. CDR3 residues: CSVTGTGQGEQYF. For the CDR3, the DNA is TGCAGCGTGACCGGGACAGGTCAGGGGGAGCAGTACTTC.

The chain is built from TRBV15 and TRBJ1-1, with a weak D call TRBD1 (5 bases). Trimming took 7 bases from V and 1 from J, leaving 10 bases between them. Germline V lookup: CDR1 LNHNV, CDR2 YYDKDF (reference sequence). The length of the CDR3 is 13 residues. The CDR3: CATTGMQNTEAFF. DNA of the CDR3: TGTGCCACCACAGGGATGCAGAACACTGAAGCTTTCTTT.

The gene calls are TRBV7-2 and TRBJ1-2; 11 nucleotides line up with TRBD1. The CDR3 has 14 amino acids. With V trimmed by 4 bases and J by 8 bases, 6 bases remained unmatched. The germline CDR1 and CDR2 sequences are SGHTA and FQGNSA. For the CDR3, the DNA is TGTGCCAGCAGCTCCGGACAGGGGGCAAGGGGCTACACCTTC. It codes for CASSSGQGARGYTF. The full variable domain, in which reference TRBV7-2 and TRBJ1-2 provide the parts outside the CDR3, is GAGVSQSPSNKVTEKGKDVELRCDPISGHTALYWYRQSLGQGLEFLIYFQGNSAPDKSGLPSDRFSAERTGGSVSTLTIQRTQQEDSAVYLCASSSGQGARGYTFGSGTRLTVV.

This chain connects TRBV18 to TRBJ1-2, with a possible D match to TRBD1 (6 bases). Germline V gene lookup returns CDR1 KGHSH and CDR2 LQKENI. This CDR3 spans 15 amino acids. The V and J ends lost 2 bases and 7 bases respectively, with 17 bases between them. CDR3: CASSPIFQGQGGYTF. The CDR3 DNA reads TGTGCCAGCTCACCAATATTCCAGGGGCAGGGTGGCTACACCTTC.

This clone has just a few counts. The rearrangement uses TRBV6-5 and TRBJ2-7; maybe TRBD2 (6 bases). Germline V lookup: CDR1 MNHEY, CDR2 SVGAGI. The CDR3 is made up of 14 amino acids. Between the trimmed V and J ends, which lost 10 bases and 6 bases, there was a span of 22 bases. Here the CDR3 reads CATKSGLGTSEQYF. The CDR3 DNA sequence: TGTGCCACCAAATCGGGACTCGGCACTTCCGAGCAGTACTTC.

The J gene is TRBJ2-2, the V gene TRBV27; 7 bases align to TRBD1. Germline V gene sequence: CDR1 MNHEY, CDR2 SMNVEV (reference sequence). The V segment lost 5 bases and the J segment 0 bases; nucleotides outside the gene matches: 3. This CDR3 comprises 15 residues. CDR3 protein: CASSPGTANTGELFF. In DNA, the CDR3 is TGTGCCAGCAGTCCCGGGACAGCGAACACCGGGGAGCTGTTTTTT.

V is TRBV7-2 and J is TRBJ2-6; TRBD1 aligns across 8 bases. This CDR3 has 18 residues. Per germline, CDR1 SGHTA and CDR2 FQGNSA. Trimming cost V 2 bases and J 0 bases; bases outside gene matches: 6. As DNA, the CDR3 is TGTGCCAGCAGCTTATGGGGACAGGAGAGCTCTGGGGCCAACGTCCTGACTTTC. This gives the protein CASSLWGQESSGANVLTF.

The chain employs TRBV29-1 and TRBJ2-5, with D possibly TRBD1 on 6 matching bases. The length of the CDR3 is 14 residues. The germline V gene has CDR1 SQVTM and CDR2 ANQGSEA. DNA of the CDR3: TGCAGTTTTACCTCCGGGACAAGTGCGGCGACCCAGTACTTC. Translation: CSFTSGTSAATQYF.

The chain couples TRBV9 to TRBJ2-2; 9 bases align to TRBD2. CDR3 length equals 20 residues. V dropped 4 bases and J dropped 4; count of bases not matched to a gene: 20. The germline V gene encodes CDR1 SGDLS and CDR2 YYNGEE. The CDR3 DNA sequence: TGTGCCAGCAGCCCTTCGGGGGGGCTAGCGGGATTTTTCGGCACCGGGGAGCTGTTTTTT. Translation: CASSPSGGLAGFFGTGELFF.

V and J are TRBV5-4 and TRBJ2-7, with a tentative D call TRBD2 (6 bases). V shed 2 bases and J shed 4 bases, with 13 bases lying between them. Per germline, CDR1 SGHNT and CDR2 YYREEE (reference sequence). CDR3 length: 14 residues. In nucleotides, the CDR3 is TGTGCCAGCAGCTTTATCGGGAGTACTTACGAGCAGTACTTC. Protein sequence: CASSFIGSTYEQYF.

Written as DNA, the CDR3 is TGTGCCAGTAGTATCTATCTGAACACTGAAGCTTTCTTT. This translates into CASSIYLNTEAFF. This chain uses TRBV19 with TRBJ1-1; D is undetermined. This CDR3 spans 13 amino acids. The germline CDR1 and CDR2 sequences are LNHDA and SQIVND (reference sequence). V dropped 3 bases and J dropped 0 bases, with 5 bases sitting between them.

The genes are TRBV30 and TRBJ1-6; D perhaps matches TRBD1 (6 bases). The germline gives CDR1 GTSNPN, CDR2 SVGIG (reference sequence). The germline V and J ends were trimmed by 0 bases and 5 bases, with 8 bases remaining between them. CDR3 length: 14 residues. The CDR3 DNA follows: TGTGCCTGGAGTGTAAAGGGGGATAATTCACCCCTCCACTTT. It encodes CAWSVKGDNSPLHF.

The chain recombines TRBV5-1 with TRBJ2-4; TRBD1 aligns across 12 bases. There are 19 residues in the CDR3. In germline, CDR1 is SGHRS, CDR2 YFSETQ. With 0 bases clipped from V and 3 bases from J, the junction kept 10 bases outside the gene matches. CDR3 region: CASSLGNKGQGAYKNIQYF. CDR3 bases: TGCGCCAGCAGCTTGGGTAATAAGGGACAGGGGGCTTACAAAAACATTCAGTACTTC.

This clone was observed a few times. This rearrangement joins TRBV21-1 to TRBJ1-6; TRBD1 reflects the table's D call only, with no check against the DNA. TRBV21-1 is an annotated pseudogene. The CDR3 consists of 14 residues. For the CDR3, the DNA is TGTGCCAGCAGCGCTCCCAGGGTTAATTCACCCCTCCACTTT. It is translated as CASSAPRVNSPLHF.

The chain employs TRBV5-1 and TRBJ2-5; D possibly corresponds to TRBD2 (6 bases). The CDR3 runs 16 residues. The germline V and J ends were trimmed by 7 bases and 2 bases, with 21 bases remaining between them. Per the germline V gene, CDR1 is SGHRS and CDR2 is YFSETQ. Here the CDR3 reads CASYGAPGREQETQYF. The CDR3 DNA is TGCGCCAGCTATGGGGCCCCCGGGAGAGAACAAGAGACCCAGTACTTC.